The 8 T cell receptor beta chains below were found in one sample sequenced in a study of cytomegalovirus exposure and HLA in healthy donors. The study ran its PCR with 60 Vbeta and 13 Jbeta primers. Only in-frame clones appear in the TCRdb table, and some are missing; sequencing was by immunoSEQ multiplex PCR. This table has 250,000 to 350,000 clones, 70% to 90% appearing once. Sequences were obtained from PBMCs. Every receptor here comes from a man between 40 and 49 years old in good health and CMV-seropositive.

CDR3 protein: CASSIVTGDVYGYTF. The CDR3 DNA is TGTGCCAGTAGTATTGTGACAGGGGACGTCTATGGCTACACCTTC. The chain uses TRBV19 and TRBJ1-2, with 8 positions matching TRBD1. The CDR3 is made up of 15 amino acids. Germline V gene sequence: CDR1 LNHDA, CDR2 SQIVND (reference sequence). V shed 3 bases and J 4 bases; nucleotides not matched to a gene: 7. The complete variable domain, with remaining parts taken from reference TRBV19 and TRBJ1-2, reads DGGITQSPKYLFRKEGQNVTLSCEQNLNHDAMYWYRQDPGQGLRLIYYSQIVNDFQKGDIAEGYSVSREKKESFPLTVTSAQKNPTAFYLCASSIVTGDVYGYTFGSGTRLTVV.

To note about this clone: At the DNA level, this CDR3 is encoded by other sequences in the same sample as well. This sequence joins TRBV18 and TRBJ1-1; 9 bases are shared with TRBD1. CDR3 length: 15 residues. The germline CDR1 and CDR2 sequences are KGHSH and LQKENI. After removal of 3 bases from V and 1 base from J, the junction contained 3 bases not matched to a gene. CDR3 residues: CASSPQGQGNTEAFF. In DNA, the CDR3 is TGTGCCAGCTCACCCCAGGGACAGGGGAACACTGAAGCTTTCTTT.

The chain has TRBV6-1 and TRBJ2-7, with a possible D match to TRBD2 (6 bases). Germline V gene data show CDR1 as MNHNS and CDR2 as SASEGT. This CDR3 is 14 amino acids long. The V end was cut by 7 bases, the J end by 2 bases, with 15 bases between. CDR3 in amino acids: CASTRLGSTYEQYF. The CDR3 DNA sequence: TGTGCCAGCACTAGACTAGGCAGTACCTACGAGCAGTACTTC.

The chain employs TRBV19 and TRBJ2-7, with 14 bases lining up with TRBD2. The CDR3 extends over 17 amino acids. Per the germline V gene, CDR1 is LNHDA and CDR2 is SQIVND (reference sequence). After removal of 5 bases from V and 2 bases from J, the junction contained 8 bases not matched to a gene. CDR3 nucleotides: TGTGCCAGTAGTCCCGGGACTAGCGGGAGAACGACCTACGAGCAGTACTTC. This sequence encodes CASSPGTSGRTTYEQYF.

The genes are TRBV28 and TRBJ2-3; possible D gene TRBD2, 6 bases. The CDR3 runs to 15 residues. Trimming shortened V by 6 bases and J by 4 bases, and 17 bases separated the two germline ends. Germline loops: CDR1 MDHEN, CDR2 SYDVKM. CDR3 residues: CASSLGRTGADTQYF. The CDR3 coding sequence is TGTGCCAGCAGCCTAGGTCGGACGGGAGCAGATACGCAGTATTTT.

The chain joins TRBV7-9 to TRBJ2-5; TRBD1 matches 7 bases. Germline V lookup: CDR1 SEHNR, CDR2 FQNEAQ (reference sequence). The CDR3 is made up of 14 amino acids. V was clipped by 5 bases and J by 3 bases; unmatched bases: 6. CDR3 loop: CASSPWDREETQYF. The CDR3 coding sequence is TGTGCCAGCAGCCCCTGGGACAGAGAAGAGACCCAGTACTTC.

This CDR3 is CASSMGQGALDEQFF. The CDR3 DNA is TGTGCCAGCAGTATGGGACAGGGGGCGCTTGATGAGCAGTTCTTC. The V call is TRBV27, the J call TRBJ2-1; 12 nucleotides line up with TRBD1. Germline V CDR1 and CDR2: MNHEY, SMNVEV (reference sequence). The junction had 7 bases not matched to a gene; V was cut back by 5 bases and J by 8 bases. This CDR3 contains 15 residues.

The gene calls are TRBV28 and TRBJ2-7; perhaps TRBD1 as D (5 bases). Germline V gene data show CDR1 as MDHEN and CDR2 as SYDVKM. V gave up 3 bases and J gave up 0 bases, with 12 bases separating them. The CDR3 length is 15 residues. The CDR3 is CASSFPRVGSYEQYF. DNA for the CDR3: TGTGCCAGCAGTTTCCCCAGGGTTGGCTCCTACGAGCAGTACTTC.